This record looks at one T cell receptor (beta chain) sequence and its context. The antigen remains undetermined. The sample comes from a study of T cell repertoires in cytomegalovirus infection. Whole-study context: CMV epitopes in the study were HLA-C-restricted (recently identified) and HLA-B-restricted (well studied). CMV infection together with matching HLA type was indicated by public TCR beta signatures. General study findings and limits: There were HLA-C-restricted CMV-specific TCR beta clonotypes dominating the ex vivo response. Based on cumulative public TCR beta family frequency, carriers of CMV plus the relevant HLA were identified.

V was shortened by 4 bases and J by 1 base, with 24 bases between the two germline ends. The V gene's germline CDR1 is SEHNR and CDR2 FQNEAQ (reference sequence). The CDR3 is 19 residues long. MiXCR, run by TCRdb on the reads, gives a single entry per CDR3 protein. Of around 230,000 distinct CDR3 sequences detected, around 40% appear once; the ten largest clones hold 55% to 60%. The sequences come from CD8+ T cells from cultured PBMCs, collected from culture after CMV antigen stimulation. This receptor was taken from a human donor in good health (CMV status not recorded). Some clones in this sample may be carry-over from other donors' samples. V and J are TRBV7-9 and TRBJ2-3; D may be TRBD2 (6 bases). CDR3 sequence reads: CASSSPTPGTPEGTDTQYF. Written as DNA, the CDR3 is TGTGCCAGCAGCTCGCCTACCCCCGGGACTCCGGAGGGCACAGATACGCAGTATTTT.